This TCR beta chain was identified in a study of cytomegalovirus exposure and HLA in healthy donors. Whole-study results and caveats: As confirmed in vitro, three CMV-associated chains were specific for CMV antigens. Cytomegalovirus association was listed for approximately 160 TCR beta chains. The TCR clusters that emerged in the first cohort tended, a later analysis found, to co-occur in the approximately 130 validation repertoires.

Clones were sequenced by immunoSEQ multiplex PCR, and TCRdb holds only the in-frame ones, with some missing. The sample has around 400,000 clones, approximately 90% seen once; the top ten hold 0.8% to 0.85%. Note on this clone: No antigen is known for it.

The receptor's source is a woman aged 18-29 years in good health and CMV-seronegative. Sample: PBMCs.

This CDR3 is CASSGTGEGTYNEQFF. In DNA, the CDR3 is TGTGCCAGCAGCGGGACAGGGGAAGGAACCTACAATGAGCAGTTCTTC. The rearrangement uses TRBV25-1 and TRBJ2-1; TRBD1 matches at 10 bases. The germline V gene encodes CDR1 MGHDK and CDR2 SYGVNS. V shed 6 bases, J shed 2 bases, and the junction held 7 bases outside the gene matches. This CDR3 spans 16 amino acids.